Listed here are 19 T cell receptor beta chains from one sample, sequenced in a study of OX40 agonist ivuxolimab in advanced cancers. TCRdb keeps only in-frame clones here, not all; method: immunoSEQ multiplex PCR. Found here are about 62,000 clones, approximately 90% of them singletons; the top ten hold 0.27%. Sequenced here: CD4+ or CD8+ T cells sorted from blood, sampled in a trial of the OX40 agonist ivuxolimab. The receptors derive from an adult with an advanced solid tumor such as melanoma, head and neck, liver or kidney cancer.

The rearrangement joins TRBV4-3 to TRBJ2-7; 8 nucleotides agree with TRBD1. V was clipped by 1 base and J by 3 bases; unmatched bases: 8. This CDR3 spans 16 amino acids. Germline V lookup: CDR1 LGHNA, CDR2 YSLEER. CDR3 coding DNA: TGCGCCAGCAGCCAAGGCCGGACAGGGAAAAACTACGAGCAGTACTTC. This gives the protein CASSQGRTGKNYEQYF.

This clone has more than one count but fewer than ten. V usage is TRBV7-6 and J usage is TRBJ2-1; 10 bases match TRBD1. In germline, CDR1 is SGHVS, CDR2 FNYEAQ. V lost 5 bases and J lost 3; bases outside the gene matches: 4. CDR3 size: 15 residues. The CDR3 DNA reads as TGTGCCAGCAGCCACGGACAGGGGGACTACAATGAGCAGTTCTTC. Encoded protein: CASSHGQGDYNEQFF. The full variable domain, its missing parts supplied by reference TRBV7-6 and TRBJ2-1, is GAGVSQSPRYKVTKRGQDVALRCDPISGHVSLYWYRQALGQGPEFLTYFNYEAQQDKSGLPNDRFSAERPEGSISTLTIQRTEQRDSAMYRCASSHGQGDYNEQFFGPGTRLTVL.

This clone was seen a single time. CDR3 residues: CASSIAKGGRTGELFF. CDR3 nucleotides: TGTGCCAGTAGTATAGCCAAGGGGGGGCGAACCGGGGAGCTGTTTTTT. The chain employs TRBV19 and TRBJ2-2; maybe TRBD2 (7 bases). The V end lost 1 base, the J end lost 5 bases, and 14 bases lay between the germline ends. The CDR3 is 16 residues long. Germline CDR1 LNHDA, CDR2 SQIVND (reference sequence).

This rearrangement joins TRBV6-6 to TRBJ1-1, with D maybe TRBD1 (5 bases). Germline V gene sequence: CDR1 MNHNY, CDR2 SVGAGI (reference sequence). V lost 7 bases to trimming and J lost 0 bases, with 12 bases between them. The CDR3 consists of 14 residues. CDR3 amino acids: CASTPTVMNTEAFF. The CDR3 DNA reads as TGTGCCAGCACCCCGACAGTTATGAACACTGAAGCTTTCTTT.

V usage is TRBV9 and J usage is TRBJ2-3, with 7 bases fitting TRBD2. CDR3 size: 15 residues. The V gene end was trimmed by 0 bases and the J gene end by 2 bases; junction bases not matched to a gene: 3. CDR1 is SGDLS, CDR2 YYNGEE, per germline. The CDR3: CASSVGAGVTDTQYF. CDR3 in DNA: TGTGCCAGCAGCGTAGGGGCGGGGGTCACAGATACGCAGTATTTT.

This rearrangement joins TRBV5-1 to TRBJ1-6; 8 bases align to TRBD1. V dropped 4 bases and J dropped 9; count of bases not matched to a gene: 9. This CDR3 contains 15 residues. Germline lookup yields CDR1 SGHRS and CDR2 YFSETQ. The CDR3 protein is CASSEGTGGGSPLHF. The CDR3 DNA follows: TGCGCCAGCAGCGAGGGGACAGGAGGAGGTTCACCCCTCCACTTT.

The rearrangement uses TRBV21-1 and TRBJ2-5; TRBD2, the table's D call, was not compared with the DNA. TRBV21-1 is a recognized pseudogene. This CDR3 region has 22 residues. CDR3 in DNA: TGTGCCAGCAGCAAAAAGAGGGGACTAGCATGGACTAGCGGGAGGGTACAAGAGACCCAGTACTTC. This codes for CASSKKRGLAWTSGRVQETQYF.

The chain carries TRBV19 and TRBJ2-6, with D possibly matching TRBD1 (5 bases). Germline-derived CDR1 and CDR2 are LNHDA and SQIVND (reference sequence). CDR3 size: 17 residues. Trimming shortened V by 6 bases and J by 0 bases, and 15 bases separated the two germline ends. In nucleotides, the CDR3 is TGTGCCAGTAGGGCGGCAGGGATATACTCTGGGGCCAACGTCCTGACTTTC. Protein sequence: CASRAAGIYSGANVLTF.

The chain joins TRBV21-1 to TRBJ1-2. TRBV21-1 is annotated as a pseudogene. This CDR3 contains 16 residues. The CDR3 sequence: CASSKAGKVGGYGYTF. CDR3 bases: TGTGCCAGCAGCAAAGCTGGAAAGGTAGGAGGCTATGGCTACACCTTC.

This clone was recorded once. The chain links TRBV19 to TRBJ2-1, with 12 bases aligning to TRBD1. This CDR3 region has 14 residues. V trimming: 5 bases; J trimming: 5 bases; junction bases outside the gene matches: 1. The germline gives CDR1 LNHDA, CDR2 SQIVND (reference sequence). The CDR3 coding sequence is TGTGCCAGTAGTGGGGACAGGGGGCACAATGAGCAGTTCTTC. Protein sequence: CASSGDRGHNEQFF.

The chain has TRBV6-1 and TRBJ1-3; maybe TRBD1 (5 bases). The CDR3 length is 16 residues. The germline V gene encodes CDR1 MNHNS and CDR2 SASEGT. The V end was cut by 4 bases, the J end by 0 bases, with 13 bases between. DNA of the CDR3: TGTGCCAGCAGTGGCGGGACGGCGGTCTCTGGAAACACCATATATTTT. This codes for CASSGGTAVSGNTIYF.

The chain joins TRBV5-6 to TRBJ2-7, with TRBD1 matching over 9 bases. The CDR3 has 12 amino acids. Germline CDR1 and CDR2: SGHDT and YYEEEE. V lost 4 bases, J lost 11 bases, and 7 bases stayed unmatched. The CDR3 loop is CASSPGTGREYF. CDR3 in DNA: TGTGCCAGCAGCCCTGGGACAGGGAGAGAGTACTTC.

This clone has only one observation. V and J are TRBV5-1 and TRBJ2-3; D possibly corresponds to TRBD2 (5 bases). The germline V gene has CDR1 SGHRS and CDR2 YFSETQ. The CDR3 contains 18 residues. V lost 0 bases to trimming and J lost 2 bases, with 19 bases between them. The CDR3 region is CASSLALSVGLNTDTQYF. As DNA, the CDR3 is TGCGCCAGCAGCTTGGCCCTTTCGGTCGGACTTAACACAGATACGCAGTATTTT.

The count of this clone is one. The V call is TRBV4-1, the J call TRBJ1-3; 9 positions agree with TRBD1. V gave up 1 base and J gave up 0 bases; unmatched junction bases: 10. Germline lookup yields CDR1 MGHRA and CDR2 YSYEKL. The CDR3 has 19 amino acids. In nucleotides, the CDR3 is TGCGCCAGCAGCCAAGTCACCGGGACAGGGTTTTCCTCTGGAAACACCATATATTTT. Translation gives CASSQVTGTGFSSGNTIYF.

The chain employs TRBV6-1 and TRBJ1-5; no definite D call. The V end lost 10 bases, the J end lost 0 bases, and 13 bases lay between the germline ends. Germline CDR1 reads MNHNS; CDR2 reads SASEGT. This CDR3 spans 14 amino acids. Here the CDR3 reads CATHDSVSNQPQHF. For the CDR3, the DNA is TGTGCCACACATGACTCGGTTAGCAATCAGCCCCAGCATTTT.

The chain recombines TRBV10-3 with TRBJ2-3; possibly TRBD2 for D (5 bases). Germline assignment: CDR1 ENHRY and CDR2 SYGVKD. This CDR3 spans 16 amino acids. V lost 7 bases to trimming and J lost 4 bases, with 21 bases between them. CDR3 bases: TGTGCCATCAACCCCTCGAGAGGGAGTGCGCCAGATACGCAGTATTTT. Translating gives CAINPSRGSAPDTQYF.

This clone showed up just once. CDR3 sequence reads: CASRTGLAGGNIQYF. DNA of the CDR3: TGTGCCAGCAGAACCGGACTAGCGGGCGGGAACATTCAGTACTTC. The rearrangement uses TRBV6-5 and TRBJ2-4, with 11 bases fitting TRBD2. V gave up 6 bases and J gave up 7 bases; unmatched junction bases: 8. The CDR3 has 15 residues. Germline V gene lookup returns CDR1 MNHEY and CDR2 SVGAGI.

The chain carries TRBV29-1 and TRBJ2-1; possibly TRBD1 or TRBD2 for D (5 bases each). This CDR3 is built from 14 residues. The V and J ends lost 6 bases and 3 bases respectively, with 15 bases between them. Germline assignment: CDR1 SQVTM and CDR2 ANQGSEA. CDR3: CSVGRNGGYNEQFF. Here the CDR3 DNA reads TGCAGCGTCGGAAGGAATGGGGGCTACAATGAGCAGTTCTTC.

The CDR3 DNA is TGTGCCAGCAGTAGACAGCTCGGAGGTTGGAATGAGCAGTTCTTC. Translated, it gives CASSRQLGGWNEQFF. This chain uses TRBV6-1 with TRBJ2-1; D possibly matches TRBD1 or TRBD2 (5 bases each). The CDR3 extends over 15 amino acids. Germline loops: CDR1 MNHNS, CDR2 SASEGT. Trimming stripped 5 bases from V and 7 bases from J, with 18 bases between.